Listed here are 31 T cell receptor beta chains from one sample, sequenced in a study of blood T cell repertoires in COVID-19. Here immunoSEQ multiplex PCR was the method, and the copy in TCRdb shows in-frame clones only, minus some. The repertoire holds some 220,000 clones, with about 80% as singletons. The specimen sequenced was peripheral blood. These receptor sequences come from a woman between 55 and 75 years old with acute or convalescent COVID-19.

The gene calls are TRBV14 and TRBJ1-2; D gene uncertain. V was trimmed by 2 bases and J by 2 bases, leaving 3 bases between them. This CDR3 contains 12 residues. Per germline, CDR1 SGHDN and CDR2 FVKESK. CDR3 in DNA: TGTGCCAGCAGCCAACAAAACTATGGCTACACCTTC. Translation gives CASSQQNYGYTF.

V and J are TRBV3-1 (or the pseudogene TRBV3-2) and TRBJ2-1; 12 positions match TRBD2. V was pared by 5 bases and J by 2 bases, with 4 bases of the junction left unmatched. Germline CDR1 reads LGHDT; CDR2 reads YNNKEL (reference sequence). This CDR3 has 16 amino acids. The CDR3 DNA reads TGTGCCAGCAGCGAGACTAGCGGGGGAGCCTACAATGAGCAGTTCTTC. Residues: CASSETSGGAYNEQFF.

The chain combines TRBV12-3 or TRBV12-4 with TRBJ1-3; D is undetermined. V was clipped by 7 bases and J by 3 bases, with 10 bases between them. The CDR3 loop spans 13 amino acids. The CDR3 is CASNSRIGNTIYF. CDR3 sequence (DNA): TGTGCCAGCAATTCCAGGATTGGAAACACCATATATTTT.

The V call is TRBV5-4, the J call TRBJ2-1; weak D call: TRBD2 (5 bases). The V end was cut by 2 bases, the J end by 0 bases, with 9 bases between. This CDR3 is built from 15 residues. Germline CDR1 reads SGHNT; CDR2 reads YYREEE (reference sequence). Here the CDR3 reads CASSFFGSSYNEQFF. The CDR3 nucleotides are TGTGCCAGCAGCTTTTTTGGGAGCTCCTACAATGAGCAGTTCTTC.

The chain couples TRBV15 to TRBJ2-1; D is perhaps TRBD1 (6 bases). The germline gives CDR1 LNHNV, CDR2 YYDKDF (reference sequence). The germline V and J ends were trimmed by 2 bases and 6 bases, with 8 bases remaining between them. The CDR3 covers 13 residues. The chain's CDR3 is CATSRPGANEQFF. The CDR3 nucleotides read TGTGCCACCAGCAGACCAGGGGCCAATGAGCAGTTCTTC.

The chain employs TRBV5-1 and TRBJ2-5; the match to TRBD1 covers 7 bases. CDR3 size: 15 residues. CDR1 SGHRS and CDR2 YFSETQ come from the germline V gene. J lost 3 bases, V lost 0 bases, and 5 bases had no gene match. CDR3 coding DNA: TGCGCCAGCAGCTTGGTTGGGACAGCGAAAGAGACCCAGTACTTC. It translates to CASSLVGTAKETQYF.

This chain joins TRBV5-1 and TRBJ1-2, with a possible D match to TRBD1 (5 bases). V was cut by 0 bases and J by 7 bases, with 13 bases left in between. The CDR3 runs to 14 residues. Germline V CDR1 and CDR2: SGHRS, YFSETQ. CDR3 nucleotide sequence: TGCGCCAGCAGCTTGGCGGAGGGGACCATTGGCTACACCTTC. Translation: CASSLAEGTIGYTF.

The chain has TRBV10-3 and TRBJ2-3; 10 positions agree with TRBD2. CDR1 ENHRY and CDR2 SYGVKD come from the germline V gene. The CDR3 spans 15 residues. Losses at the gene ends were 2 bases for V and 1 base for J; bases not matched to a gene: 0. CDR3 residues: CAISELAGGTDTQYF. The DNA for the CDR3 is TGTGCCATCAGTGAGCTAGCGGGGGGCACAGATACGCAGTATTTT.

The sample holds a few counts of this clone. The chain links TRBV5-4 to TRBJ2-5; the match to TRBD1 covers 7 bases. The length of the CDR3 is 12 residues. V lost 6 bases and J lost 4; bases outside the gene matches: 3. Germline CDR1 reads SGHNT; CDR2 reads YYREEE (reference sequence). CDR3 sequence: CASNYRGETQYF. Written as DNA, the CDR3 is TGTGCCAGCAACTACAGGGGAGAGACCCAGTACTTC. Filled out from reference TRBV5-4 and TRBJ2-5, the complete variable domain reads ETGVTQSPTHLIKTRGQQVTLRCSSQSGHNTVSWYQQALGQGPQFIFQYYREEENGRGNFPPRFSGLQFPNYSSELNVNALELDDSALYLCASNYRGETQYFGPGTRLLVL.

The chain recombines TRBV4-2 with TRBJ1-1, with TRBD1 identical over 9 bases. Germline CDR1 reads LGHNA; CDR2 reads YNFKEQ. V was clipped by 0 bases and J by 10 bases; unmatched bases: 6. The CDR3 spans 14 residues. Here the CDR3 reads CASSQEVQGALAFF. The DNA for the CDR3 is TGTGCCAGCAGCCAAGAGGTACAGGGGGCGTTAGCTTTCTTT.

The chain links TRBV30 to TRBJ2-7; 7 positions match TRBD2. Germline CDR1 GTSNPN, CDR2 SVGIG (reference sequence). This CDR3 spans 12 amino acids. V trimming: 6 bases; J trimming: 6 bases; junction bases outside the gene matches: 8. CDR3 amino acids: CACSEGGAEQYF. The CDR3 DNA is TGTGCCTGCTCAGAGGGAGGGGCCGAGCAGTACTTC. Based on the CDR3 plus reference TRBV30 and TRBJ2-7, the full variable domain is SQTIHQWPATLVQPVGSPLSLECTVEGTSNPNLYWYRQAAGRGLQLLFYSVGIGQISSEVPQNLSASRPQDRQFILSSKKLLLSDSGFYLCACSEGGAEQYFGPGTRLTVT.

The gene calls are TRBV7-8 and TRBJ2-7; 7 nucleotides line up with TRBD1. The trim removed 1 base at V and 1 base at J, leaving 7 bases unmatched. The CDR3 is 16 residues long. Looked up from germline, CDR1 is SGHVS and CDR2 is FQNEAQ. The CDR3, as DNA: TGTGCCAGCAGCTTAGTAGGGACAGCGACGTCCTACGAGCAGTACTTC. Translation gives CASSLVGTATSYEQYF.

The chain uses TRBV4-3 and TRBJ2-7, with D possibly matching TRBD1 (5 bases). Looked up from germline, CDR1 is LGHNA and CDR2 is YSLEER. The CDR3 totals 13 residues. The V end was cut by 3 bases, the J end by 4 bases, with 10 bases between. The CDR3 loop is CASSHGHGYEQYF. CDR3 sequence (DNA): TGCGCCAGCAGCCACGGACACGGGTACGAGCAGTACTTC.

The chain combines TRBV9 with TRBJ1-3, with a tentative D call TRBD1 (5 bases). Germline V CDR1 and CDR2: SGDLS, YYNGEE. The CDR3 is 15 amino acids. Trimming left V 0 bases short and J 0 bases short, with 7 bases between. The CDR3 DNA reads as TGTGCCAGCAGCGTAGGGGGGGTCTCTGGAAACACCATATATTTT. Amino acid sequence: CASSVGGVSGNTIYF.

V and J are TRBV4-2 and TRBJ1-4; 7 bases agree with TRBD1. V trimming: 4 bases; J trimming: 0 bases; junction bases outside the gene matches: 5. The CDR3 is 16 residues long. Germline-derived CDR1 and CDR2 are LGHNA and YNFKEQ. CDR3 amino acids: CASSRNRGATNEKLFF. In DNA, the CDR3 is TGTGCCAGCAGCCGAAACAGGGGTGCAACTAATGAAAAACTGTTTTTT.

The genes are TRBV7-8 and TRBJ1-6, with 8 bases identical to TRBD1. The CDR3 runs to 17 residues. Per the germline V gene, CDR1 is SGHVS and CDR2 is FQNEAQ. The J segment lost 6 bases and the V segment lost 7 bases, leaving 14 bases of the junction unmatched. DNA of the CDR3: TGTGCCAGCATCAAACACGTTATCGGACAGGGTAATTCACCCCTCCACTTT. Translating gives CASIKHVIGQGNSPLHF.

The V call is TRBV25-1, the J call TRBJ2-6; D not certain. The CDR3 totals 15 residues. Trimming left V 5 bases short and J 0 bases short, with 8 bases between. CDR1 and CDR2 (germline): MGHDK, SYGVNS. The CDR3: CASSTYGSGANVLTF. CDR3 bases: TGTGCCAGCAGTACCTACGGCTCTGGGGCCAACGTCCTGACTTTC. The variable domain in full, with the rest retrieved from reference TRBV25-1 and TRBJ2-6, is EADIYQTPRYLVIGTGKKITLECSQTMGHDKMYWYQQDPGMELHLIHYSYGVNSTEKGDLSSESTVSRIRTEHFPLTLESARPSHTSQYLCASSTYGSGANVLTFGAGSRLTVL.

J is TRBJ2-2 and V is TRBV30, with TRBD2 identical over 8 bases. The CDR3 length is 15 residues. Germline CDR1 is GTSNPN and CDR2 is SVGIG (reference sequence). The V gene end was trimmed by 3 bases and the J gene end by 5 bases; junction bases not matched to a gene: 8. The CDR3 here is CAWRIGAGVTGELFF. The CDR3 region has the DNA TGTGCCTGGAGGATCGGAGCGGGGGTTACCGGGGAGCTGTTTTTT.

V is TRBV12-3 or TRBV12-4 and J is TRBJ2-7; D unclear. V lost 0 bases to trimming and J lost 2 bases, with 2 bases between them. This CDR3 is built from 12 residues. The CDR3 coding sequence is TGTGCCAGCAGTTTAGCCGCCTACGAGCAGTACTTC. Its translation is CASSLAAYEQYF.

The gene calls are TRBV21-1 and TRBJ1-5; TRBD1, the table's D call, was not compared with the DNA. TRBV21-1 is termed a pseudogene. The CDR3 extends over 14 amino acids. In nucleotides, the CDR3 is TGTGCCTGGTGCGGGACAGTCGGCAATCAGCCCCAGCATTTT. Translated, it gives CAWCGTVGNQPQHF.

This chain connects TRBV7-2 to TRBJ1-1; 11 nucleotides line up with TRBD1. V was clipped by 5 bases and J by 6 bases; unmatched bases: 8. The CDR3 consists of 15 residues. Germline V lookup: CDR1 SGHTA, CDR2 FQGNSA. This CDR3 reads CASSNSMGQGAEAFF. Written as DNA, the CDR3 is TGTGCCAGCAGCAACTCCATGGGACAGGGGGCTGAAGCTTTCTTT. The full variable domain, rest sourced from reference TRBV7-2 and TRBJ1-1, is GAGVSQSPSNKVTEKGKDVELRCDPISGHTALYWYRQSLGQGLEFLIYFQGNSAPDKSGLPSDRFSAERTGGSVSTLTIQRTQQEDSAVYLCASSNSMGQGAEAFFGQGTRLTVV.

The rearrangement uses TRBV2 and TRBJ2-4; D is possibly TRBD1 (6 bases). The CDR3 sequence is 13 residues long. Trimming cost V 8 bases and J 5 bases, with 13 bases left between them. Germline V gene lookup returns CDR1 SNHLY and CDR2 FYNNEI. The CDR3 nucleotides are TGTGCCAGCCTCCGACCAGGGGAAAACATTCAGTACTTC. Translation: CASLRPGENIQYF.

The chain carries TRBV5-6 and TRBJ1-2; D not certain. Trimming left V 1 base short and J 12 bases short, with 13 bases between. The CDR3 runs 12 residues. Germline lookup yields CDR1 SGHDT and CDR2 YYEEEE. The DNA for the CDR3 is TGTGCCAGCAGCTTGTGGACTTTCGGGAACACCTTC. It codes for CASSLWTFGNTF. Combining the CDR3 with reference TRBV5-6 and TRBJ1-2 gives the whole variable domain DAGVTQSPTHLIKTRGQQVTLRCSPKSGHDTVSWYQQALGQGPQFIFQYYEEEERQRGNFPDRFSGHQFPNYSSELNVNALLLGDSALYLCASSLWTFGNTFGSGTRLTVV.

This rearrangement joins TRBV7-8 to TRBJ2-7, with 8 bases aligning to TRBD2. The CDR3 is made up of 20 amino acids. V lost 4 bases to trimming and J lost 2 bases; unmatched junction nucleotides: 22. CDR1 and CDR2 from the germline V gene are SGHVS and FQNEAQ. The CDR3 DNA reads as TGTGCCAGCAGCTCCGGGTCGCACCCCTCTATAGCGGGGTTCACCTACGAGCAGTACTTC. It specifies CASSSGSHPSIAGFTYEQYF.

V and J are TRBV5-1 and TRBJ1-4; TRBD1 aligns across 7 bases. The CDR3 length is 14 residues. Losses at the gene ends were 0 bases for V and 12 bases for J; bases not matched to a gene: 8. Germline V lookup: CDR1 SGHRS, CDR2 YFSETQ. This chain's CDR3 is CASSLGQPRGELFF. Written as DNA, the CDR3 is TGCGCCAGCAGCTTGGGGCAGCCCAGGGGGGAACTGTTTTTT.

The genes are TRBV18 and TRBJ2-7; D is perhaps TRBD2 (6 bases). The CDR3 has 14 residues. CDR1 is KGHSH and CDR2 is LQKENI in the germline V gene. V was cut by 5 bases and J by 6 bases, with 17 bases left in between. In DNA, the CDR3 is TGTGCCAGCTCAGCAACGGCGGGGAGGAGCGAGCAGTACTTC. This codes for CASSATAGRSEQYF.

This chain connects TRBV27 to TRBJ1-1, with a tentative D call TRBD1 (6 bases). Per the germline V gene, CDR1 is MNHEY and CDR2 is SMNVEV (reference sequence). V shed 9 bases and J shed 1 base, with 15 bases lying between them. This CDR3 has 14 residues. This CDR3 is CASKKRGANTEAFF. CDR3 DNA sequence: TGTGCCAGTAAAAAGCGGGGGGCGAACACTGAAGCTTTCTTT.

This sequence joins TRBV30 and TRBJ1-2; D unclear. Germline lookup yields CDR1 GTSNPN and CDR2 SVGIG (reference sequence). This CDR3 has 11 amino acids. The CDR3 reads CARDNNYGYTF. For the CDR3, the DNA is TGTGCACGAGATAACAACTATGGCTACACCTTC. Using reference TRBV30 and TRBJ1-2 for the parts outside the CDR3, the full variable domain is SQTIHQWPATLVQPVGSPLSLECTVEGTSNPNLYWYRQAAGRGLQLLFYSVGIGQISSEVPQNLSASRPQDRQFILSSKKLLLSDSGFYLCARDNNYGYTFGSGTRLTVV.

V gene TRBV5-1 combines with J gene TRBJ1-2, with TRBD1 as a possible D gene (5 bases). Germline values: CDR1 SGHRS, CDR2 YFSETQ. The CDR3 contains 16 residues. Trimming took 1 base from V and 2 from J, leaving 15 bases between them. The CDR3 DNA reads TGCGCCAGCAGCTTGAAAGGGGAGGCGGCCAACTATGGCTACACCTTC. Translation: CASSLKGEAANYGYTF.

The chain has TRBV7-2 and TRBJ2-1, with a tentative D call TRBD2 (6 bases). The CDR3 has 16 amino acids. Trimming took 6 bases from V and 8 from J, leaving 23 bases between them. From germline, CDR1 is SGHTA and CDR2 FQGNSA. Written as DNA, the CDR3 is TGTGCCAGCAGGACCGTTTCCGGGACTCCTAGCGATGAGCAGTTCTTC. It codes for CASRTVSGTPSDEQFF.

This clone was recorded a few times. The rearrangement joins TRBV18 to TRBJ2-7; tentatively, D is TRBD1 (5 bases). The germline gives CDR1 KGHSH, CDR2 LQKENI. CDR3 size: 19 residues. Trimming took 3 bases from V and 0 from J, leaving 24 bases between them. The CDR3 is CASSPGLRTLRPGSYEQYF. For the CDR3, the DNA is TGTGCCAGCTCACCCGGGTTGAGGACATTAAGGCCAGGCTCCTACGAGCAGTACTTC.